This entry features one T cell receptor (beta chain) sequence. What it recognizes is unknown. The CDR3 totals 16 residues. Germline V lookup: CDR1 LNHDA, CDR2 SQIVND (reference sequence). V lost 2 bases and J 6 bases, leaving 17 bases between the germline ends. This entry is derived from a study of cytotoxic CD8 clonotypes in ibrutinib-treated CLL. Regarding the study as a whole: Whereas clonality rose at ibrutinib response, it declined toward baseline at progression.

With sequencing, the targeted depth ranged from 1 in 200,000 to 1 in 1 million T cells. Profiling relied on immunoSEQ multiplex PCR, and the TCRdb table lists in-frame clones only, not all of them. Here the sample spans about 84,000 clones, about 86% being singletons. The chain is built from TRBV19 and TRBJ1-5, with D perhaps matching TRBD1 (6 bases). This TCR came from a human donor with chronic lymphocytic leukemia. Specimen: PBMCs, collected before ibrutinib treatment. Here the CDR3 reads CASSILLGGYGQPQHF. DNA for the CDR3: TGTGCCAGTAGTATATTATTAGGGGGTTACGGTCAGCCCCAGCATTTT.